This is a list of T cell receptor beta chains from one sample in a study of T cell responses to AZD1222 COVID-19 vaccine. The assay was immunoSEQ multiplex PCR, and TCRdb's table has in-frame clones only and misses some. This sample yields approximately 170,000 clones, of which 92% are seen a single time; around 1% belongs to the top ten. The specimen was peripheral blood, collected 28 days after the second AZD1222 dose. These TCRs come from an adult who received the AZD1222 COVID-19 vaccine. CDR3s include the opening cysteine and the closing phenylalanine or tryptophan. The D gene is left open where the match is weak. Clone size appears in some rows only: once, few, many, or a class for an expanded clone.

CDR3 protein	CDR3 DNA	clone size	J gene	D gene	V gene
CASSLTSGVILHF	TGTGCCAGCTCACTAACCTCAGGGGTGATCCTCCACTTT	-	TRBJ1-6	-	TRBV18
CASSLLGRGLNQPQHF	TGTGCCAGCAGTTTACTGGGGAGGGGGCTCAATCAGCCCCAGCATTTT	once	TRBJ1-5	TRBD1	TRBV28
CASSLDGDSPLHF	TGTGCCAGCAGCCTAGACGGGGACTCACCCCTCCACTTT	-	TRBJ1-6	-	TRBV11-3
CASSLKSGGPYNSPLHF	TGTGCCAGCAGTTTAAAATCCGGAGGCCCCTATAATTCACCCCTCCACTTT	-	TRBJ1-6	-	TRBV27
CASTTSGNTIYF	TGTGCAAGCACCACTTCTGGAAACACCATATATTTT	-	TRBJ1-3	-	TRBV30
CASRAFSSYNSPLHF	TGTGCCAGCAGAGCCTTCAGCTCCTATAATTCACCCCTCCACTTT	-	TRBJ1-6	-	TRBV2
CASSLDFEGAYTEAFF	TGCGCCAGCAGCCTCGATTTCGAGGGAGCATACACTGAAGCTTTCTTT	-	TRBJ1-1	-	TRBV4-1
CASSQLGGLRAFF	TGTGCCAGCAGTCAATTGGGGGGGTTAAGAGCTTTCTTT	-	TRBJ1-1	-	TRBV12-3/TRBV12-4
CASSISAGGRNGYTF	TGCGCCAGCAGCATCTCGGCAGGGGGGAGGAATGGCTACACCTTC	few	TRBJ1-2	TRBD1	TRBV5-1
CASSDSWENEQFF	TGTGCCAGCTCAGACTCGTGGGAGAATGAGCAGTTCTTC	-	TRBJ2-1	-	TRBV18
CASSLGDGYSPLHF	TGTGCCAGCTCATTAGGGGACGGTTATTCACCCCTCCACTTT	-	TRBJ1-6	-	TRBV18
CASSWGQGDNYGYTF	TGCGCCAGCAGCTGGGGACAGGGCGACAACTATGGCTACACCTTC	-	TRBJ1-2	TRBD1	TRBV5-1
CASSLAGKGQSAYEQYF	TGTGCCAGCAGCTTGGCCGGTAAGGGACAATCGGCCTACGAGCAGTACTTC	-	TRBJ2-7	-	TRBV5-6
CASSRQLYQPQHF	TGTGCCAGCAGCCGACAGCTCTATCAGCCCCAGCATTTT	-	TRBJ1-5	-	TRBV3-1/TRBV3-2
CASSVDFHETQYF	TGTGCCAGCAGCGTAGACTTCCACGAGACCCAGTACTTC	-	TRBJ2-5	-	TRBV9
CASSLLAGGQETQYF	TGTGCCAGCAGCCTTCTAGCGGGGGGCCAAGAGACCCAGTACTTC	-	TRBJ2-5	TRBD2	TRBV7-3
CASSSDPSGNTIYF	TGCGCCAGCAGCTCAGACCCGTCTGGAAACACCATATATTTT	-	TRBJ1-3	-	TRBV5-1
CASSVSGGAANNEQFF	TGTGCCAGCAGCGTAAGCGGGGGGGCGGCCAACAATGAGCAGTTCTTC	-	TRBJ2-1	TRBD2	TRBV5-4
CASSLGTEISYEQYF	TGCGCCAGCAGCTTGGGGACCGAAATATCCTACGAGCAGTACTTC	-	TRBJ2-7	-	TRBV5-1
CASSEGIDTGELFF	TGTGCCAGCAGTGAGGGAATTGATACCGGGGAGCTGTTTTTT	-	TRBJ2-2	-	TRBV6-4
CASSRAGEDTQYF	TGTGCCAGCAGCCGAGCGGGGGAAGATACGCAGTATTTT	-	TRBJ2-3	TRBD2	TRBV3-1/TRBV3-2
CASSLGSETQYF	TGTGCCAGCAGCTTAGGGTCCGAGACCCAGTACTTC	-	TRBJ2-5	-	TRBV11-2
CAITNDPLSGNTIYF	TGTGCCATCACTAACGACCCGCTCTCTGGAAACACCATATATTTT	-	TRBJ1-3	-	TRBV10-3
CASSLGPGYRGVTETQYF	TGTGCCAGCAGCTTAGGGCCTGGATATAGGGGTGTGACCGAGACCCAGTACTTC	-	TRBJ2-5	-	TRBV11-2
CASSLEWAGGLYQETQYF	TGTGCCAGCAGCTTAGAGTGGGCGGGGGGGCTTTACCAAGAGACCCAGTACTTC	-	TRBJ2-5	TRBD2	TRBV7-2
CASSVDPPGGTGYTF	TGTGCCAGCAGCGTAGACCCCCCGGGAGGGACTGGCTACACCTTC	few	TRBJ1-2	-	TRBV9
CATSDSSQGTNLQETQYF	TGTGCCACCAGTGATTCCTCACAGGGGACGAATCTACAGGAGACCCAGTACTTC	once	TRBJ2-5	TRBD1	TRBV24-1
CASSLMDYGYTF	TGTGCCAGCAGTTTGATGGACTATGGCTACACCTTC	-	TRBJ1-2	-	TRBV12-3/TRBV12-4
CASSQEVLAGETHEQFF	TGCGCCAGCAGCCAGGAAGTACTAGCGGGGGAAACCCATGAGCAGTTCTTC	-	TRBJ2-1	TRBD2	TRBV4-1
CASTIFWRGQNTGELFF	TGTGCCAGCACCATTTTCTGGAGGGGCCAAAACACCGGGGAGCTGTTTTTT	-	TRBJ2-2	-	TRBV27
CASSTGSSDNEQFF	TGTGCCAGCAGTACCGGGAGTTCGGACAATGAGCAGTTCTTC	-	TRBJ2-1	-	TRBV5-4
CASSAGATDGYTF	TGTGCCAGCAGTGCGGGGGCGACGGATGGCTACACCTTC	-	TRBJ1-2	-	TRBV2
CACTGAGGNYGYTF	TGTGCCTGCACCGGGGCAGGGGGCAACTATGGCTACACCTTC	once	TRBJ1-2	TRBD1	TRBV30
CASSAEGADTEAFF	TGTGCCAGCAGTGCGGAGGGGGCTGACACTGAAGCTTTCTTT	-	TRBJ1-1	TRBD1	TRBV6-4
CASKRANPNTGELFF	TGCGCCAGCAAGAGAGCGAATCCGAACACCGGGGAGCTGTTTTTT	-	TRBJ2-2	-	TRBV5-1
CASSASTYNEQFF	TGTGCCAGCAGCGCAAGCACCTACAATGAGCAGTTCTTC	-	TRBJ2-1	-	TRBV3-1/TRBV3-2
CASSLGRARKLGGYTF	TGTGCCAGCAGCTTGGGCAGGGCAAGGAAACTCGGGGGCTACACCTTC	-	TRBJ1-2	-	TRBV11-2
CASSEAIEQFF	TGTGCCAGCAGTGAAGCGATTGAGCAGTTCTTC	-	TRBJ2-1	-	TRBV6-1